This T cell receptor beta chain emerged from a study of liver allograft versus peripheral blood T cells. Study context: What was compared were the T cell receptor repertoires in transplanted livers and those in the peripheral blood of recipients. General study results and limits: Liver allograft and peripheral blood T cell receptor repertoires reportedly differed.

This CDR3 spans 14 amino acids. In germline, CDR1 is LNHDA, CDR2 SQIVND (reference sequence). V lost 6 bases to trimming and J lost 12 bases, with 21 bases between them. TCRdb fed the reads into MiXCR, producing one record per CDR3 protein. The sample contains about 14,000 distinct CDR3 sequences, more than 20% of which appear only once. A remark on this clonotype: Its antigen is unidentified.

The chain recombines TRBV19 with TRBJ2-1, with D perhaps matching TRBD1 (6 bases). This TCR was recovered from a human patient who had a liver transplant. Some T cells may be supplied by the graft donor. The CDR3 loop reads CASRVPGEADRQFF. The CDR3 nucleotides are TGTGCCAGTAGGGTTCCAGGGGAAGCCGATCGGCAGTTCTTC.